These T cell receptor beta chains were read from a single sample in a study of blood T cell repertoires in COVID-19. Measured with immunoSEQ multiplex PCR; TCRdb has only the in-frame clones, and not every one. The sample lists a few hundred thousand clones, roughly 84% occurring once. Input material: PBMCs or T cells enriched from blood (not recorded which). These receptor sequences come from a woman aged 40-49 years who had recovered from COVID-19. Each CDR3 is given with its conserved first and last residue. A D gene is named only where the DNA matches it firmly. Size is stated for part of the rows, as once, few or many counts, or as a class when the clone is expanded.

j_call,d_call,clone_size,v_call,cdr3_aa,cdr3_nt
TRBJ2-5,NA,NA,TRBV7-9,CASSFLDGEETQYF,TGTGCCAGCAGCTTCCTTGACGGGGAAGAGACCCAGTACTTC
TRBJ2-3,NA,NA,TRBV20-1,CSGRGADTQYF,TGCAGTGGGAGGGGCGCAGATACGCAGTATTTT
TRBJ2-1,TRBD1,NA,TRBV7-3,CASSSDRTNNEQFF,TGTGCCAGCAGCTCGGACAGGACAAACAATGAGCAGTTCTTC
TRBJ2-3,NA,NA,TRBV28,CASSLGQSTDTQYF,TGTGCCAGCAGTTTGGGACAAAGCACAGATACGCAGTATTTT
TRBJ1-5,TRBD1,NA,TRBV5-3,CARISLMDRVAQPQHF,TGTGCCAGAATCTCTCTAATGGACAGGGTGGCTCAGCCCCAGCATTTT
TRBJ2-7,TRBD2,NA,TRBV27,CASSPTIAGTYEQYF,TGTGCCAGCAGTCCCACTATAGCGGGAACCTACGAGCAGTACTTC
TRBJ1-6,NA,NA,TRBV28,CASSPLVREANSPLHF,TGTGCCAGCAGTCCCCTCGTGCGGGAAGCCAATTCACCCCTCCACTTT
TRBJ1-6,NA,NA,TRBV11-2,CASSFTRLDNSPLHF,TGTGCCAGCAGCTTTACCCGATTAGATAATTCACCCCTCCACTTT
TRBJ1-4,NA,NA,TRBV4-1,CASSDTQGDTNEKLFF,TGCGCCAGCAGTGATACACAGGGTGACACTAATGAAAAACTGTTTTTT
TRBJ1-1,NA,NA,TRBV14,CASSQRRTLNTEAFF,TGTGCCAGCAGCCAACGGCGGACTCTGAACACTGAAGCTTTCTTT
TRBJ2-1,TRBD1,NA,TRBV19,CASSTRPGTGNGGSYNEQFF,TGTGCCAGTAGTACTCGTCCCGGGACAGGGAACGGAGGCTCCTACAATGAGCAGTTCTTC
TRBJ1-1,NA,NA,TRBV10-1,CASSALQGMNTEAFF,TGCGCCAGCAGTGCCTTACAGGGTATGAACACTGAAGCTTTCTTT
TRBJ2-2,TRBD2,NA,TRBV9,CASSDTTSGIFAGELFF,TGTGCCAGCAGCGACACGACTAGCGGGATTTTCGCCGGGGAGCTGTTTTTT
TRBJ2-7,NA,NA,TRBV30,CAWSSGPSYEQYF,TGTGCCTGGAGTAGCGGACCCTCCTACGAGCAGTACTTC
TRBJ2-1,TRBD2,NA,TRBV20-1,CSASFSGRSFNEQFF,TGCAGTGCTAGTTTTAGCGGGAGGTCCTTCAATGAGCAGTTCTTC
TRBJ1-4,NA,NA,TRBV3-1/TRBV3-2,CASSAGANEKLFF,TGTGCCAGCAGTGCAGGGGCTAATGAAAAACTGTTTTTT
TRBJ1-5,NA,once,TRBV6-9,CARGLSGQPQHF,TGTGCCAGGGGCTTATCGGGGCAGCCCCAGCATTTT
TRBJ1-4,NA,NA,TRBV28,CASSLLQGNEKLFF,TGTGCCAGCAGTTTATTACAGGGTAATGAAAAACTGTTTTTT
TRBJ2-2,NA,NA,TRBV5-4,CASSLVGSESNTGELFF,TGTGCCAGCAGCTTGGTGGGCTCAGAGTCGAACACCGGGGAGCTGTTTTTT
TRBJ2-7,NA,NA,TRBV9,CASSVGQDPGAYEQYF,TGTGCCAGCAGCGTAGGTCAGGACCCAGGGGCATACGAGCAGTACTTC
TRBJ2-3,TRBD2,NA,TRBV7-2,CASSLFGPAGTSTDTQYF,TGTGCCAGCAGCTTATTTGGGCCAGCGGGAACTAGCACAGATACGCAGTATTTT
TRBJ2-2,NA,NA,TRBV29-1,CSVSKFTGELFF,TGCAGCGTTTCCAAATTCACCGGGGAGCTGTTTTTT
TRBJ1-4,NA,NA,TRBV7-9,CASSPWGRENEKLFF,TGTGCCAGCAGCCCCTGGGGGCGTGAAAATGAAAAACTGTTTTTT
TRBJ1-4,TRBD1,NA,TRBV30,CAGTRGLDTNEKLFF,TGTGCGGGGACTAGGGGGCTGGATACTAATGAAAAACTGTTTTTT
TRBJ2-3,NA,NA,TRBV5-1,CASGAGDLLSTDTQYF,TGCGCCAGCGGGGCAGGGGACCTCCTTAGCACAGATACGCAGTATTTT
TRBJ2-1,NA,NA,TRBV19,CASKTVYNEQFF,TGTGCCAGTAAAACTGTGTACAATGAGCAGTTCTTC
TRBJ2-1,TRBD2,NA,TRBV6-5,CASSYALAGGYEQFF,TGTGCCAGCAGTTACGCCCTAGCGGGAGGGTATGAGCAGTTCTTC
TRBJ1-3,NA,NA,TRBV5-5,CASSLASSGNTIYF,TGTGCCAGCAGCTTGGCCAGCTCTGGAAACACCATATATTTT
TRBJ1-1,NA,NA,TRBV18,CASSESEHRATEAFF,TGTGCCAGCTCTGAAAGCGAGCACAGGGCCACTGAAGCTTTCTTT
TRBJ1-2,NA,NA,TRBV29-1,CSVGGGNYGYTF,TGCAGCGTTGGCGGGGGTAACTATGGCTACACCTTC
TRBJ2-1,TRBD2,NA,TRBV5-1,CASSRAASGSGVNEQFF,TGCGCCAGCAGCCGGGCGGCTAGCGGGAGCGGGGTGAATGAGCAGTTCTTC
TRBJ2-2,TRBD2,NA,TRBV9,CASSPGTINTGELFF,TGTGCCAGCAGCCCCGGGACTATAAACACCGGGGAGCTGTTTTTT
TRBJ1-4,TRBD1,once,TRBV5-1,CASSLADRVSEKLFF,TGCGCCAGCAGCTTGGCCGACAGGGTGTCCGAAAAACTGTTTTTT
TRBJ1-6,TRBD1,NA,TRBV30,CAWAPQGPLGSPLHF,TGTGCCTGGGCACCACAGGGGCCTTTGGGTTCACCCCTCCACTTT
TRBJ1-1,TRBD1,once,TRBV7-8,CASSFGPGQGEAFF,TGTGCCAGCAGCTTTGGTCCGGGACAGGGGGAGGCTTTCTTT
TRBJ1-2,TRBD1,NA,TRBV2,CASSQRTGDRGYTF,TGTGCCAGCAGTCAACGGACAGGGGACCGTGGCTACACCTTC
TRBJ2-3,TRBD1,NA,TRBV11-3,CASSLGQGAATDTQYF,TGTGCCAGCAGCCTCGGACAGGGGGCTGCCACAGATACGCAGTATTTT
TRBJ2-6,NA,NA,TRBV21-1,CASSKVARYSGANVLTF,TGTGCCAGCAGCAAAGTTGCCAGGTACTCTGGGGCCAACGTCCTGACTTTC
TRBJ2-7,TRBD1,NA,TRBV19,CASSIGTDREDGVRGYEQYF,TGTGCCAGTAGTATAGGCACGGACAGGGAGGACGGGGTCCGTGGATACGAGCAGTACTTC
TRBJ2-7,NA,NA,TRBV7-9,CASSPESYEQYF,TGTGCCAGCAGCCCCGAGTCCTACGAGCAGTACTTC
TRBJ1-4,NA,many,TRBV24-1,CATSDLRGEKLFF,TGTGCCACCAGTGATCTCCGAGGGGAAAAACTGTTTTTT
TRBJ2-1,TRBD1,once,TRBV19,CASSWIYRDRVYNEQFF,TGTGCCAGTAGTTGGATATACCGGGACAGGGTCTACAATGAGCAGTTCTTC
TRBJ2-3,NA,NA,TRBV11-3,CASSLQMTDTQYF,TGTGCCAGCAGCTTACAGATGACAGATACGCAGTATTTT
TRBJ2-1,TRBD2,NA,TRBV28,CASSILAGANNEQFF,TGTGCCAGCAGTATACTAGCGGGAGCTAACAATGAGCAGTTCTTC
TRBJ1-1,NA,NA,TRBV12-3/TRBV12-4,CASSFGVYTEAFF,TGTGCCAGCAGTTTCGGTGTTTACACTGAAGCTTTCTTT